The clone carrying this T cell receptor beta chain was detected only a few times. No antigen is known for it. Every isolated RNA sample was fully reverse transcribed, so sequencing captured expressed TCRB transcripts. The method was immunoSEQ multiplex PCR; TCRdb's version includes in-frame clones alone and lacks a portion of them. The table shows more than 550,000 clones, with over 12% occurring only once. The ends were cut back, 3 bases at V and 0 bases at J, with 10 bases in the middle. Germline V CDR1 and CDR2: LGHNA, YSLEER. The CDR3 consists of 15 residues. The record originates from a study of beta chain features in type 1 diabetes. Study-level points and caveats: The study found moderately but significantly shorter TCRB CDR3s in all four CD4+ subsets of Type 1 diabetes patients.

The material sequenced was naive CD4+ T cells from blood. The V gene is TRBV4-3, the J gene TRBJ2-3, with D tentatively TRBD2 (5 bases). This clonotype was sampled from a man aged 18 to 30 with type 1 diabetes. CDR3 sequence (DNA): TGCGCCAGCAGCCATGGGGAGACTAGCACAGATACGCAGTATTTT. Translated, it gives CASSHGETSTDTQYF.